The entry that follows covers one T cell receptor beta chain sequence. Given a much more abundant clone one base away, this may be a read error. Germline CDR1 reads DFQATT; CDR2 reads SNEGSKA (reference sequence). Trimming shortened V by 1 base and J by 4 bases, and 11 bases separated the two germline ends. The CDR3 contains 14 residues. These data come from a study of T cells in Graves' hyperthyroidism and ophthalmopathy. Amplified TCR beta CDR3 regions derived from RNA transcripts. First-round RT-PCR with HTBI primers amplified the TCR CDR3 region. TCRdb recomputed calls from the multiplex PCR reads with MiXCR, one row per CDR3 protein. The table shows a few hundred thousand distinct CDR3 sequences, with 15% to 20% occurring only once.

This chain joins TRBV20-1 and TRBJ2-1, with D possibly being TRBD1 (6 bases). Material for sequencing was blood. The sequence derives from a woman in her 30s with Graves' ophthalmopathy. CDR3 sequence: CSARVLRGYNEQFF. DNA for the CDR3: TGCAGTGCTAGAGTGCTGAGGGGGTACAATGAGCAGTTCTTC.